The next 7 T cell receptor beta chains were all read from a single sample in a study of T cell changes during pregnancy in multiple sclerosis. This table comes from immunoSEQ multiplex PCR, and its TCRdb copy is limited to in-frame clones, with some not included. The table includes more than 80,000 clones, 85% to 95% detected once. The specimen was peripheral blood, collected after pregnancy. Receptors originate from a female donor with multiple sclerosis, enrolled in a pregnancy study.

V usage is TRBV9 and J usage is TRBJ2-7; 11 bases fit TRBD2. V was clipped by 0 bases and J by 2 bases; unmatched bases: 4. The CDR3 spans 16 residues. CDR1 is SGDLS and CDR2 is YYNGEE in the germline V gene. CDR3 in amino acids: CASSVDATSGAYEQYF. CDR3 sequence (DNA): TGTGCCAGCAGCGTAGATGCGACTAGCGGGGCCTACGAGCAGTACTTC.

This chain joins TRBV5-4 and TRBJ1-2, with 8 bases that match TRBD1. Trimming cost V 1 base and J 8 bases; bases outside gene matches: 7. The CDR3 has 14 residues. Germline lookup yields CDR1 SGHNT and CDR2 YYREEE (reference sequence). CDR3 sequence (DNA): TGTGCCAGCAGCTTGATCCAGGGGGCTCGGGGCTACACCTTC. This encodes CASSLIQGARGYTF. The full variable domain, completed using reference TRBV5-4 and TRBJ1-2, is ETGVTQSPTHLIKTRGQQVTLRCSSQSGHNTVSWYQQALGQGPQFIFQYYREEENGRGNFPPRFSGLQFPNYSSELNVNALELDDSALYLCASSLIQGARGYTFGSGTRLTVV.

The chain couples TRBV7-9 to TRBJ1-2; 9 bases align to TRBD1. The CDR3 runs to 16 residues. The V gene's germline CDR1 is SEHNR and CDR2 FQNEAQ (reference sequence). The ends lost 5 bases at V and 8 bases at J; junction bases unmatched: 15. The CDR3 coding sequence is TGTGCCAGCAGCCCCCCCTTACAGGGGGCTGATCGGGGCTACACCTTC. Translation: CASSPPLQGADRGYTF. Looking up the rest from reference TRBV7-9 and TRBJ1-2 gives the full variable domain: DTGVSQNPRHKITKRGQNVTFRCDPISEHNRLYWYRQTLGQGPEFLTYFQNEAQLEKSRLLSDRFSAERPKGSFSTLEIQRTEQGDSAMYLCASSPPLQGADRGYTFGSGTRLTVV.

The V gene is TRBV7-9, the J gene TRBJ2-1; 9 nucleotides agree with TRBD2. This CDR3 comprises 16 residues. CDR1 SEHNR and CDR2 FQNEAQ come from the germline V gene (reference sequence). With 6 bases clipped from V and 2 bases from J, the junction kept 8 bases outside the gene matches. For the CDR3, the DNA is TGTGCCAGCAGGCGCGCTAGCGGGGAGACCTACAATGAGCAGTTCTTC. The encoded protein is CASRRASGETYNEQFF.

The chain joins TRBV2 to TRBJ2-1, with D maybe TRBD1 (7 bases). Trimming removed 8 bases at V and 2 bases at J, with 13 bases between. There are 14 residues in the CDR3. The germline CDR1 and CDR2 sequences are SNHLY and FYNNEI. As DNA, the CDR3 is TGTGCCAGCGGGGGGACAGACCCCTACAATGAGCAGTTCTTC. Translated, it gives CASGGTDPYNEQFF.

This rearrangement joins TRBV15 to TRBJ2-1; D may be TRBD2 (5 bases). The CDR3 spans 13 residues. The germline gives CDR1 LNHNV, CDR2 YYDKDF (reference sequence). Deletions cut 0 bases from V and 9 bases from J, with 9 bases between. The CDR3 DNA follows: TGTGCCACCAGCAGAGATCGGCGGGCTGAGCAGTTCTTC. Its protein product is CATSRDRRAEQFF.

The chain employs TRBV7-9 and TRBJ2-5, with D maybe TRBD1 (5 bases). Germline CDR1 is SEHNR and CDR2 is FQNEAQ (reference sequence). The CDR3 runs to 11 residues. V was pared by 5 bases and J by 9 bases, with 10 bases between. This chain's CDR3 is CASSLQGAQYF. In DNA, the CDR3 is TGTGCCAGCAGCCTCCAAGGGGCCCAGTACTTC. Full variable domain (outside the CDR3, taken from reference TRBV7-9 and TRBJ2-5): DTGVSQNPRHKITKRGQNVTFRCDPISEHNRLYWYRQTLGQGPEFLTYFQNEAQLEKSRLLSDRFSAERPKGSFSTLEIQRTEQGDSAMYLCASSLQGAQYFGPGTRLLVL.